Listed below are T cell receptor beta chains from one sample, sequenced in a study of cytomegalovirus exposure and HLA in healthy donors. The table came from immunoSEQ multiplex PCR; TCRdb's copy has only in-frame clones and leaves some out. This sample yields about 80,000 clones, of which roughly 65% are seen a single time; 4% to 4.5% belongs to the top ten. What was sequenced was PBMCs. The source is a male donor in good health and CMV-seropositive. Each CDR3 is given with its conserved first and last residue. D genes are given only for firm matches. Rows may omit the clone size; those that give it use once, few, many or a size class.

abundance	j_gene	v_gene	d_gene	CDR3aa	CDR3nt
few	TRBJ1-6	TRBV6-1	.	CASSATEAYNSPLHF	TGTGCCAGCAGTGCGACAGAGGCTTATAATTCACCCCTCCACTTT
.	TRBJ1-5	TRBV30	TRBD1	CAWSDRGNQPQHF	TGTGCCTGGAGCGACAGGGGCAATCAGCCCCAGCATTTT
.	TRBJ2-7	TRBV6-1	TRBD1	CASSGTGVSLTAYEQYF	TGTGCCAGCAGTGGGACAGGGGTCTCCCTTACCGCCTACGAGCAGTACTTC
.	TRBJ2-2	TRBV6-5	TRBD1	CASAGGSGELFF	TGTGCCAGCGCAGGGGGCTCCGGGGAGCTGTTTTTT
.	TRBJ2-2	TRBV11-2	TRBD2	CASSLIAGNTGELFF	TGTGCCAGCAGCTTAATAGCGGGGAACACCGGGGAGCTGTTTTTT
.	TRBJ2-2	TRBV15	TRBD1	CATSRGDRATGELFF	TGTGCCACCAGCAGAGGGGACAGGGCCACCGGGGAGCTGTTTTTT
.	TRBJ2-3	TRBV7-2	TRBD1	CASSPDRAVDTQYF	TGTGCCAGCAGCCCTGACAGGGCGGTAGATACGCAGTATTTT
once	TRBJ1-4	TRBV27	TRBD1	CASSPLWDRGALGPNEKLFF	TGTGCCAGCAGTCCTCTATGGGACAGGGGGGCCTTGGGGCCTAATGAAAAACTGTTTTTT
.	TRBJ2-3	TRBV5-1	TRBD2	CASSLAGLAGTDTQYF	TGCGCCAGCAGCTTGGCGGGACTAGCGGGCACAGATACGCAGTATTTT
.	TRBJ2-2	TRBV25-1	.	CASSEISITGELFF	TGTGCCAGCAGTGAAATTAGTATCACCGGGGAGCTGTTTTTT